A single sample gave rise to the 26 T cell receptor beta chains below, sequenced in a study of T-cell memory formation after mild COVID-19. TCRdb processed the 5' RACE reads anew with MiXCR; each CDR3 protein has one entry. The sample yields 300,000 to 350,000 distinct CDR3 sequences, 15% to 20% seen once. Sequencing was done on a sample of PBMCs or a T cell subset sorted from them (not recorded which). Receptors were obtained from a man younger than 35 who had mild COVID-19 (a few samples of this study predate the infection). Cell type and time point are not known.

This clonotype occurred many times. The rearrangement uses TRBV12-3 or TRBV12-4 and TRBJ2-5; D is undetermined. With 7 bases removed from V and 5 bases from J, the gap between germline ends came to 8 bases. This CDR3 comprises 11 residues. CDR3 loop: CASTLGETQYF. The CDR3 DNA follows: TGTGCCAGCACCCTGGGGGAGACCCAGTACTTC.

This clonotype occurred a few times. This sequence joins TRBV6-2 or TRBV6-3 and TRBJ2-7; D unclear. Germline V gene sequence: CDR1 MNHEY, CDR2 SVGEGT. The CDR3 totals 12 residues. V lost 5 bases and J lost 3, with 8 bases in between. The CDR3 DNA reads as TGTGCCAGCAGTCAAGGGTACTACGAGCAGTACTTC. This gives the protein CASSQGYYEQYF.

The rearrangement joins TRBV7-6 to TRBJ2-5; D is perhaps TRBD2 (6 bases). This CDR3 is 15 amino acids long. The V and J ends lost 2 bases and 5 bases respectively, with 15 bases between them. Germline V gives CDR1 SGHVS, CDR2 FNYEAQ. This CDR3 reads CASSLIGRGGETQYF. CDR3 nucleotides: TGTGCCAGCAGCTTAATTGGACGGGGAGGCGAGACCCAGTACTTC.

This clonotype was found many times. The rearrangement joins TRBV7-9 to TRBJ1-4, with 8 bases that match TRBD1. The CDR3 covers 13 residues. Germline V CDR1 and CDR2: SEHNR, FQNEAQ (reference sequence). V shed 5 bases and J 7 bases; nucleotides not matched to a gene: 3. The CDR3 here is CASSTQGGEKLFF. In DNA form, the CDR3 reads TGTGCCAGCAGCACACAGGGGGGTGAAAAACTGTTTTTT.

The rearrangement uses TRBV28 and TRBJ2-1, with a tentative D call TRBD1 (6 bases). The CDR3 totals 13 residues. Trimming pared 7 bases from V and 9 bases from J, leaving 16 bases between. Germline V gene lookup returns CDR1 MDHEN and CDR2 SYDVKM. CDR3 DNA sequence: TGTGCCAGCACCGTGACTTTGACAGGTGAGCAGTTCTTC. Its translation is CASTVTLTGEQFF.

This clonotype has more than one count but fewer than ten. The CDR3: CASSSRREAFF. Written as DNA, the CDR3 is TGTGCCAGCAGCAGCAGGAGAGAAGCTTTCTTT. The V and J genes are TRBV3-1 and TRBJ1-1; D gene ambiguous. Trimming took off 5 bases at V and 8 bases at J, with 9 bases between the two ends. Germline loops: CDR1 LGHDT, CDR2 YNNKEL (reference sequence). The CDR3 is made up of 11 amino acids.

This clonotype was counted only a few times. This chain links TRBV12-3 or TRBV12-4 with TRBJ1-2, with D maybe TRBD1 (5 bases). V was trimmed by 4 bases and J by 6 bases, leaving 12 bases between them. CDR3 size: 13 residues. The CDR3 bases are TGTGCCAGCAGTTGGAGGGACTCGCATGGCTACACCTTC. It codes for CASSWRDSHGYTF.

The gene calls are TRBV2 and TRBJ2-7; D gene ambiguous. Germline assignment: CDR1 SNHLY and CDR2 FYNNEI. Trimming pared 7 bases from V and 3 bases from J, leaving 13 bases between. CDR3 length: 13 amino acids. The CDR3 protein is CASTPREVYEQYF. Written as DNA, the CDR3 is TGTGCCAGCACCCCCAGAGAAGTCTACGAGCAGTACTTC. Full variable domain (remainder filled in from reference TRBV2 and TRBJ2-7): EPEVTQTPSHQVTQMGQEVILRCVPISNHLYFYWYRQILGQKVEFLVSFYNNEISEKSEIFDDQFSVERPDGSNFTLKIRSTKLEDSAMYFCASTPREVYEQYFGPGTRLTVT.

This clonotype occurred a few times. The rearrangement links TRBV7-2 to TRBJ2-3, with 16 bases fitting TRBD2. Trimming at V came to 6 bases and at J to 8 bases, leaving 17 bases not matched to a gene. This CDR3 spans 19 amino acids. CDR1 and CDR2 from the germline V gene are SGHTA and FQGNSA. CDR3 coding DNA: TGTGCCAGCAGGCTCCAGGGACTAGCGGGGGGGCCTAGGACGGGTACGCAGTATTTT. This gives the protein CASRLQGLAGGPRTGTQYF.

This clonotype was observed a few times. V gene TRBV7-9 combines with J gene TRBJ2-3; perhaps TRBD2 as D (5 bases). The V end lost 7 bases, the J end lost 4 bases, and 9 bases lay between the germline ends. Germline assignment: CDR1 SEHNR and CDR2 FQNEAQ (reference sequence). This CDR3 region has 12 residues. This CDR3 is CASNGVADTQYF. The CDR3 nucleotides are TGTGCCAGCAACGGGGTTGCAGATACGCAGTATTTT.

The chain couples TRBV18 to TRBJ2-5, with D perhaps matching TRBD1 (6 bases). The CDR3 extends over 15 amino acids. CDR1 and CDR2 from the germline V gene are KGHSH and LQKENI. V lost 5 bases, J lost 4 bases, and 17 bases lay in between. The CDR3 sequence: CASSDRKRIRETQYF. The CDR3 region has the DNA TGTGCCAGCTCAGACAGGAAGAGGATTAGAGAGACCCAGTACTTC.

This clonotype was observed a handful of times. The V gene is TRBV4-2, the J gene TRBJ1-2, with D perhaps TRBD1 (6 bases). Germline CDR1 reads LGHNA; CDR2 reads YNFKEQ. V shed 1 base and J shed 8 bases, with 14 bases lying between them. The CDR3 is 14 residues long. CDR3 region: CASSQAPGDEGYTF. DNA for the CDR3: TGTGCCAGCAGCCAAGCCCCAGGGGATGAAGGCTACACCTTC.

This clonotype was seen a few times. V usage is TRBV20-1 and J usage is TRBJ2-2; TRBD1 might be the D (5 bases). CDR1 is DFQATT and CDR2 is SNEGSKA in the germline V gene (reference sequence). This CDR3 is built from 13 residues. Trimming removed 5 bases from V and 5 bases from J, with 12 bases in between. The CDR3 DNA follows: TGCAGTGCTGGCAGGGTGGGGACCGGGGAGCTGTTTTTT. This translates into CSAGRVGTGELFF.

The gene calls are TRBV11-2 and TRBJ1-1; TRBD1 might be the D (5 bases). The V gene lost 5 bases and the J gene lost 7 bases, with 11 bases spanning the gap. CDR3 size: 12 residues. The germline CDR1 and CDR2 sequences are SGHAT and FQNNGV. In nucleotides, the CDR3 is TGTGCCAGCAGCCCAGACAGCTATGAAGCTTTCTTT. Translated: CASSPDSYEAFF.

V usage is TRBV27 and J usage is TRBJ1-2, with D unresolved. Germline CDR1 is MNHEY and CDR2 is SMNVEV (reference sequence). CDR3 size: 14 residues. Trimming left V 5 bases short and J 0 bases short, with 10 bases between. In DNA form, the CDR3 reads TGTGCCAGCAGTGCGACCTATTCTAACTATGGCTACACCTTC. Protein sequence: CASSATYSNYGYTF.

In its sample, this clonotype was seen many times. The chain couples TRBV4-2 to TRBJ2-3; 11 bases are a match to TRBD2. The CDR3 consists of 15 residues. V trimming: 0 bases; J trimming: 4 bases; junction bases outside the gene matches: 0. The germline CDR1 and CDR2 sequences are LGHNA and YNFKEQ. The CDR3 nucleotides are TGTGCCAGCAGCCAAGATAGCGGGGGGGCAGATACGCAGTATTTT. This encodes CASSQDSGGADTQYF.

The chain has TRBV7-2 and TRBJ2-7; the D gene is possibly TRBD2 (6 bases). Germline values: CDR1 SGHTA, CDR2 FQGNSA. The CDR3 extends over 13 amino acids. Trimming stripped 6 bases from V and 3 bases from J, with 12 bases between. The CDR3 loop reads CASRIAAGYEQYF. The CDR3 coding sequence is TGTGCCAGCAGGATAGCGGCTGGCTACGAGCAGTACTTC.

This chain links TRBV7-9 with TRBJ2-2; TRBD1 matches 7 bases. The ends lost 5 bases at V and 0 bases at J; junction bases unmatched: 9. Germline V gene data show CDR1 as SEHNR and CDR2 as FQNEAQ (reference sequence). There are 17 residues in the CDR3. CDR3 sequence (DNA): TGTGCCAGCAGCCTTTTTGCGACAGGGTCGAACACCGGGGAGCTGTTTTTT. Its protein product is CASSLFATGSNTGELFF. The whole variable domain, filled in from reference TRBV7-9 and TRBJ2-2, reads DTGVSQNPRHKITKRGQNVTFRCDPISEHNRLYWYRQTLGQGPEFLTYFQNEAQLEKSRLLSDRFSAERPKGSFSTLEIQRTEQGDSAMYLCASSLFATGSNTGELFFGEGSRLTVL.

This clonotype came up a few times. The rearrangement uses TRBV12-3 or TRBV12-4 and TRBJ2-1; 7 bases are a match to TRBD1. Trimming at V came to 7 bases and at J to 9 bases, leaving 12 bases not matched to a gene. The CDR3 consists of 14 residues. The CDR3, as DNA: TGTGCCAGCAAGCCCGAGGGGGCGCTCACTGAGCAGTTCTTC. The encoded protein is CASKPEGALTEQFF.

The table lists this clonotype with a count of one. This rearrangement joins TRBV25-1 to TRBJ2-2, with D possibly called TRBD1 or TRBD2 (6 bases each). CDR1 is MGHDK and CDR2 is SYGVNS in the germline V gene. This CDR3 has 16 amino acids. V was clipped by 4 bases and J by 7 bases, with 19 bases between them. As DNA, the CDR3 is TGTGCCAGCAGTGCCCCGGCCTACGGGGGCGGCGGGGAGCTGTTTTTT. It is translated as CASSAPAYGGGGELFF.

The chain is built from TRBV7-3 and TRBJ2-7; possibly TRBD1 for D (6 bases). The CDR3 spans 15 residues. V lost 4 bases and J lost 1, with 14 bases in between. Germline CDR1 is SGHTA and CDR2 is FQGTGA. This CDR3 is CASSYGTGKSYEQYV. The CDR3 DNA reads as TGTGCCAGCAGCTACGGCACAGGGAAATCCTACGAGCAGTACGTC.

The sample holds a few counts of this clonotype. The V gene is TRBV5-1, the J gene TRBJ2-1, with 12 bases lining up with TRBD2. Looked up from germline, CDR1 is SGHRS and CDR2 is YFSETQ. V was clipped by 4 bases and J by 7 bases; unmatched bases: 12. The CDR3 is 17 residues long. CDR3 in DNA: TGCGCCAGCAGCCCCCGACTAGCGGGGGAAGGCTGGAATGAGCAGTTCTTC. Translation gives CASSPRLAGEGWNEQFF.

This clonotype was observed a handful of times. The rearrangement joins TRBV12-3 or TRBV12-4 to TRBJ2-7, with D perhaps matching TRBD1 or TRBD2 (5 bases each). The CDR3 sequence is 13 residues long. V was pared by 7 bases and J by 3 bases, with 13 bases between. The CDR3 region is CASKMGRFYEQYF. The DNA of the CDR3 is TGTGCCAGCAAAATGGGACGGTTCTACGAGCAGTACTTC.

This clonotype was counted between two and nine times. The V gene is TRBV6-4, the J gene TRBJ1-1, with D possibly matching TRBD1 (6 bases). This CDR3 region has 15 residues. Germline V gives CDR1 MRHNA, CDR2 SNTAGT. Trimming took off 6 bases at V and 0 bases at J, with 14 bases between the two ends. This chain's CDR3 is CASRKQGPMNTEAFF. The DNA for the CDR3 is TGTGCCAGCAGGAAACAGGGCCCAATGAACACTGAAGCTTTCTTT.

The V gene is TRBV4-1, the J gene TRBJ1-2; TRBD1 aligns across 7 bases. The ends lost 4 bases at V and 8 bases at J; junction bases unmatched: 16. CDR1 and CDR2 (germline): MGHRA, YSYEKL. The length of the CDR3 is 16 residues. As DNA, the CDR3 is TGCGCCAGCAGCCTTTCGGGACAGCCTAATTCTGGCGGCTACACCTTC. Its protein product is CASSLSGQPNSGGYTF.

V usage is TRBV7-2 and J usage is TRBJ2-5; possibly TRBD1 or TRBD2 for D (5 bases each). V was shortened by 7 bases and J by 1 base, with 10 bases between the two germline ends. The CDR3 runs 13 residues. The germline V gene has CDR1 SGHTA and CDR2 FQGNSA. The CDR3 region has the DNA TGTGCCAGCACCACGAGGGGCCAAGAGACCCAGTACTTC. Translated, it gives CASTTRGQETQYF.